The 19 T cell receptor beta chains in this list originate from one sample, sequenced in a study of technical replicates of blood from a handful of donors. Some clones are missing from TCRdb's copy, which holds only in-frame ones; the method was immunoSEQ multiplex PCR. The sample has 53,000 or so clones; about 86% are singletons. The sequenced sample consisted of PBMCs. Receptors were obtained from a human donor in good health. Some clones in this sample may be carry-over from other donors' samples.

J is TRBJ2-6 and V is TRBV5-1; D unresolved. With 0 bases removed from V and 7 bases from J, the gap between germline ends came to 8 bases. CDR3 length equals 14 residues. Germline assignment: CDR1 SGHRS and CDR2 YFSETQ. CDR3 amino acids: CASSLDRVANVLTF. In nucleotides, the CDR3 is TGCGCCAGCAGCTTGGATCGGGTAGCCAACGTCCTGACTTTC.

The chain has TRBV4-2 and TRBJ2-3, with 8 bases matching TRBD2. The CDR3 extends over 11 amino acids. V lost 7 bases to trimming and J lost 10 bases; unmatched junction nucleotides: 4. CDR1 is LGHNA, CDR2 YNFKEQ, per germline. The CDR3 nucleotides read TGTGCCAGCAAGGGGACTAGGGCGCAGTATTTT. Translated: CASKGTRAQYF.

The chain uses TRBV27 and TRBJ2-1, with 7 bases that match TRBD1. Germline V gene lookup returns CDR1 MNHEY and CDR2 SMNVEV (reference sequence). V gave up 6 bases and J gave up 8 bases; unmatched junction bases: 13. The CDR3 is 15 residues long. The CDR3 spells CASRLTGMVVYEQFF. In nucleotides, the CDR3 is TGTGCCAGCAGATTGACAGGGATGGTTGTGTATGAGCAGTTCTTC.

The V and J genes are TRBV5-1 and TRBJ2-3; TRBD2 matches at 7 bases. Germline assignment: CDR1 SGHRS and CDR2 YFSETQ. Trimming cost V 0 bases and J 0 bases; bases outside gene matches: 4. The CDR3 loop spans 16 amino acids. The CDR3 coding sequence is TGCGCCAGCAGCTTGGTTGCGGGAGCAAGCACAGATACGCAGTATTTT. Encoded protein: CASSLVAGASTDTQYF.

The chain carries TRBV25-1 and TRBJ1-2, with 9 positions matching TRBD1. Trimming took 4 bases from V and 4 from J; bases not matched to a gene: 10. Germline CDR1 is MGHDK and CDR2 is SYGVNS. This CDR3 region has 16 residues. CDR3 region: CASSASSGTGIYGYTF. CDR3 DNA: TGTGCCAGCAGTGCCTCATCCGGGACAGGGATCTATGGCTACACCTTC.

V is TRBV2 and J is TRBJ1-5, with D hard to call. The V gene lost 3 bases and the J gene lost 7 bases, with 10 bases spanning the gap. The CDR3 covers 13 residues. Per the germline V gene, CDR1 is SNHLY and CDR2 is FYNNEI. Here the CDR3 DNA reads TGTGCCAGCAGTGAGCAGGTTGGGCAGCCCCAGCATTTT. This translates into CASSEQVGQPQHF.

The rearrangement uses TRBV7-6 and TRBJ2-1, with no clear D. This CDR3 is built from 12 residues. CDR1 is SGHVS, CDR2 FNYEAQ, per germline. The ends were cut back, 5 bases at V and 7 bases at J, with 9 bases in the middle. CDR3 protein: CASSRLGNEQFF. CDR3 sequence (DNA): TGTGCCAGCAGCCGACTCGGGAATGAGCAGTTCTTC.

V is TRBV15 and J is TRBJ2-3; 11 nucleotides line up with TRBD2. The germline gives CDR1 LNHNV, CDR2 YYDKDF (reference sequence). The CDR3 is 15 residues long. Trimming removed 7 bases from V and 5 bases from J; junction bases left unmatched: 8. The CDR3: CATIKGLAAGDTQYF. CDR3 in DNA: TGTGCCACCATCAAGGGACTAGCGGCGGGAGATACGCAGTATTTT.

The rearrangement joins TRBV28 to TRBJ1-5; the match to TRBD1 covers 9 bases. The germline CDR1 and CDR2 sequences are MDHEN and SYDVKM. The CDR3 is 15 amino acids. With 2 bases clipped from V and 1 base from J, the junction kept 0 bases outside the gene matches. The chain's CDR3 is CASSLGTGSNQPQHF. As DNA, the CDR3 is TGTGCCAGCAGTTTAGGGACAGGGAGCAATCAGCCCCAGCATTTT.

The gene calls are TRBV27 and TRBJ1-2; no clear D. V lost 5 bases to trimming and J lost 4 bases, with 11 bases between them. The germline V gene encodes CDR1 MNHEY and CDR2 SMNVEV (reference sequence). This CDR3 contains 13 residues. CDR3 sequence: CASSDGETYGYTF. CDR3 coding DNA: TGTGCCAGCAGTGACGGGGAGACCTATGGCTACACCTTC.

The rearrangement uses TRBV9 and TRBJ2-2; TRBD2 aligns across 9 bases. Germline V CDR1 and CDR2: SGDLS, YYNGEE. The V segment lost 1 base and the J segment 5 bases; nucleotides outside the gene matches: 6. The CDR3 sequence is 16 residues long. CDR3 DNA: TGTGCCAGCAGCGTATTCAGCGGGGGGTATACCGGGGAGCTGTTTTTT. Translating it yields CASSVFSGGYTGELFF. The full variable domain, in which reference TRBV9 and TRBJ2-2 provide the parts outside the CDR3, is DSGVTQTPKHLITATGQRVTLRCSPRSGDLSVYWYQQSLDQGLQFLIQYYNGEERAKGNILERFSAQQFPDLHSELNLSSLELGDSALYFCASSVFSGGYTGELFFGEGSRLTVL.

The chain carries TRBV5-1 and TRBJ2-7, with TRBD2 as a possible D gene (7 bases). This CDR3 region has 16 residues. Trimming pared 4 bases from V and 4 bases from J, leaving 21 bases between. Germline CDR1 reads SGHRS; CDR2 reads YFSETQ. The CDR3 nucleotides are TGCGCCAGCAGCCCGAGTCGGGGGGCACACGATTACGAGCAGTACTTC. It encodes CASSPSRGAHDYEQYF.

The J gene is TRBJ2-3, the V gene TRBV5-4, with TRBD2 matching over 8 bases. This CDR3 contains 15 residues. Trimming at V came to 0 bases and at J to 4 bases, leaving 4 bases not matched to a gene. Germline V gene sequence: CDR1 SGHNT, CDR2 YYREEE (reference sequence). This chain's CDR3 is CASSLERGGPDTQYF. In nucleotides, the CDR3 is TGTGCCAGCAGCTTGGAACGGGGGGGTCCAGATACGCAGTATTTT.

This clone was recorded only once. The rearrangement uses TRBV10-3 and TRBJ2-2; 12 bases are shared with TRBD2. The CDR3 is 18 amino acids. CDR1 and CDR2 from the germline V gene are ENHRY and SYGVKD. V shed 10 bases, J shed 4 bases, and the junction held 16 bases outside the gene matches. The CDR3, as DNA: TGTGCCACCCGCTTCCGGGCTAGCGGGGGGGCCGGCACCGGGGAGCTGTTTTTT. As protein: CATRFRASGGAGTGELFF.

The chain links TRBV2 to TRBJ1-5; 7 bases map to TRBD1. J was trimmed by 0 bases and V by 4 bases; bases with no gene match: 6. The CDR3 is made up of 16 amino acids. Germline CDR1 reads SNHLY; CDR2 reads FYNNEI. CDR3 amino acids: CASSVSRGYSNQPQHF. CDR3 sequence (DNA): TGTGCCAGCAGTGTATCCAGGGGGTATAGCAATCAGCCCCAGCATTTT.

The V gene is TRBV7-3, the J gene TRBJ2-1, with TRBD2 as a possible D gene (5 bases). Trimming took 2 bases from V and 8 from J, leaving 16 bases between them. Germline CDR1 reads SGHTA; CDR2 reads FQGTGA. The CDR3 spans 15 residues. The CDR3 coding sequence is TGTGCCAGCAGCTTAGGATTGGGCGGGCAATATGAGCAGTTCTTC. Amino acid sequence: CASSLGLGGQYEQFF. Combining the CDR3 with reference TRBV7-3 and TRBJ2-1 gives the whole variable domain GAGVSQTPSNKVTEKGKYVELRCDPISGHTALYWYRQSLGQGPEFLIYFQGTGAADDSGLPNDRFFAVRPEGSVSTLKIQRTERGDSAVYLCASSLGLGGQYEQFFGPGTRLTVL.

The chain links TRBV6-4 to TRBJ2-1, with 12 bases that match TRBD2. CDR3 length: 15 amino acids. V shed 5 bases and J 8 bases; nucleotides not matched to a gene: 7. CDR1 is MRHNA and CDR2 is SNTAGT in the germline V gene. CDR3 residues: CASSPSSGGADEQFF. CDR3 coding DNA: TGTGCCAGCAGTCCCTCTAGCGGGGGGGCCGATGAGCAGTTCTTC.

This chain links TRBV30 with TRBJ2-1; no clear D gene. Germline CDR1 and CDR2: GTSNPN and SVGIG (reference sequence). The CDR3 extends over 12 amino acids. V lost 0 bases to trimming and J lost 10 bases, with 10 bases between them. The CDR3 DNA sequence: TGTGCCTGGAGTGTACTTGCATCCGAGCAGTTCTTC. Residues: CAWSVLASEQFF.

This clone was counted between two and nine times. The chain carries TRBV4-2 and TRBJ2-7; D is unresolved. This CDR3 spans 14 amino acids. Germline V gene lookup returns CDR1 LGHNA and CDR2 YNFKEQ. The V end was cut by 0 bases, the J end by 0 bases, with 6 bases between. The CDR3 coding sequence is TGTGCCAGCAGCCAAGATACCAGCTCCTACGAGCAGTACTTC. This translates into CASSQDTSSYEQYF.